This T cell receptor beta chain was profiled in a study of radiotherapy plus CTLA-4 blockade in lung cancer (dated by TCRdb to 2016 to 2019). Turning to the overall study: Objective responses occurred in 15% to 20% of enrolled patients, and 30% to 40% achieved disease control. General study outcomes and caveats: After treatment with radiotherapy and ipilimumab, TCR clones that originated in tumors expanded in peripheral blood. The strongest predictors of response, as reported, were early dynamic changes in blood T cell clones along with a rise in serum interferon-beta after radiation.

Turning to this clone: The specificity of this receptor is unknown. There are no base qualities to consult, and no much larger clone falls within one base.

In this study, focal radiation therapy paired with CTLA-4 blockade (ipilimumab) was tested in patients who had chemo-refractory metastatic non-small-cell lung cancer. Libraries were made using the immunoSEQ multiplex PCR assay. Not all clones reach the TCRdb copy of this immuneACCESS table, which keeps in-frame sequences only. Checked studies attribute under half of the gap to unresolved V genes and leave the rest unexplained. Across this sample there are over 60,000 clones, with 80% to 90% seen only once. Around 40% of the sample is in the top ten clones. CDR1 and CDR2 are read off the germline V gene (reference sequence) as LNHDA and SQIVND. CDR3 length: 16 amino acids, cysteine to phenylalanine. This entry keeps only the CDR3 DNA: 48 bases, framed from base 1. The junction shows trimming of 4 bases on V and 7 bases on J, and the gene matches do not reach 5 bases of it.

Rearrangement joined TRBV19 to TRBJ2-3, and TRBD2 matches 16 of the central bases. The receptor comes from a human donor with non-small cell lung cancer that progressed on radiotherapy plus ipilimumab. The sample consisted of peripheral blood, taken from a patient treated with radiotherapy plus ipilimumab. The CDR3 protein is CASSTGLAGGKNTQYF. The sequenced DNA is TGTGCCAGTAGTACGGGACTAGCGGGAGGGAAGAATACGCAGTATTTT.